The clone carrying this T cell receptor beta chain was counted between two and nine times. The RNA input was about 0.5 to 1 ug, and it was reverse transcribed with random hexamers. TCRdb analysed the immunoSEQ multiplex PCR reads with MiXCR anew, one entry per CDR3 protein. The sample records hundreds of thousands of distinct CDR3 sequences, 65% to 90% being singletons. V was pared by 4 bases and J by 0 bases, with 15 bases between. CDR1 is MNHEY, CDR2 SVGEGT, per germline. The CDR3 has 16 residues. The data stem from a study of CD8 T cells in Susac syndrome. J is TRBJ1-1 and V is TRBV6-2 or TRBV6-3, with TRBD1 as a possible D gene (5 bases). The sequencing input was CD8+ T cells from PBMCs. The TCR sequence derives from a human donor with multiple sclerosis. The CDR3 protein is CASSFDPRELNTEAFF. The DNA of the CDR3 is TGTGCCAGCAGTTTTGACCCCAGGGAATTGAACACTGAAGCTTTCTTT.